The clone carrying this T cell receptor (beta chain) was counted many times. What it binds is unknown. From RNA transcripts, TCR beta CDR3 regions were amplified. The HTBI set primed first-round TCR CDR3 RT-PCR. TCRdb re-derived calls from the multiplex PCR reads in MiXCR, one entry per CDR3 protein. The sample consists of about 420,000 distinct CDR3 sequences, 15% to 18% of them appearing once. The germline gives CDR1 SEHNR, CDR2 FQNEAQ (reference sequence). The V gene end was trimmed by 5 bases and the J gene end by 3 bases; junction bases not matched to a gene: 9. CDR3 size: 15 residues. Isolation of PBMCs was performed on 8.5 to 10 ml fresh peripheral blood. This entry is derived from a study of T cells in Graves' hyperthyroidism and ophthalmopathy. Overall study results and limits: Also found in blood were most expanded thyroid clonotypes above 0.001.

Input material: blood. The sequence was obtained from a woman aged 18-29 years with Graves' hyperthyroidism. J is TRBJ2-7 and V is TRBV7-9; 8 nucleotides line up with TRBD1. This CDR3 reads CASSPVGQGDYEQYF. Here the CDR3 DNA reads TGTGCCAGCAGCCCTGTTGGACAGGGCGACTACGAGCAGTACTTC. The full variable domain, with the rest looked up from reference TRBV7-9 and TRBJ2-7, is DTGVSQNPRHKITKRGQNVTFRCDPISEHNRLYWYRQTLGQGPEFLTYFQNEAQLEKSRLLSDRFSAERPKGSFSTLEIQRTEQGDSAMYLCASSPVGQGDYEQYFGPGTRLTVT.